This T cell receptor beta chain was identified during a study of shared clonotypes between healthy human individuals. Study summary: Donors consisted of two women and three men between 18 and 49.

Sequencing was at deep level. The data were produced by immunoSEQ multiplex PCR, yet TCRdb's version contains in-frame clones alone and is incomplete. This sample has some 2,000,000 clones, with 95% found just once. Broader study findings: Shared clonotypes across all four donors exceeded non-shared ones in generation probability. The study found roughly 5% of naive CD4 clonotypes shared across four donors.

With regard to this clone: Its antigen is unidentified.

This CDR3 has 14 residues. V was pared by 5 bases and J by 1 base, with 11 bases between. Looked up from germline, CDR1 is ENHRY and CDR2 is SYGVKD. The specimen sequenced was naive CD4+ T cells sorted from blood. Subset in this sample: CD45RA+ positively selected. The chain recombines TRBV10-3 with TRBJ2-5, with D possibly called TRBD1 or TRBD2 (5 bases each). This sequence originates from a man aged 18 to 29 in good health. CDR3 nucleotide sequence: TGTGCCATCAGTCCGGGACCCCGCCAAGAGACCCAGTACTTC. It encodes CAISPGPRQETQYF.